The 28 T cell receptor beta chains reported below all come from one sample, sequenced in a study of early T cells in non-severe SARS-CoV-2 infection. One entry per CDR3 protein, called by TCRdb with MiXCR from the 5' RACE reads. The sample shows fewer than 80,000 distinct CDR3 sequences, 13% of them seen only once. The sample consisted of whole blood. The source of these receptors is an adult who was a healthcare worker with PCR-confirmed SARS-CoV-2 infection or an uninfected control (not recorded which).

This clonotype was found a few times. V gene TRBV5-1 combines with J gene TRBJ2-5; no definite D call. Looked up from germline, CDR1 is SGHRS and CDR2 is YFSETQ. The CDR3 consists of 14 residues. V lost 2 bases and J lost 4, with 12 bases in between. The CDR3 loop is CASSLQHRVETQYF. DNA for the CDR3: TGCGCCAGCAGCTTACAGCATAGAGTAGAGACCCAGTACTTC.

This clonotype was detected only once. One base away lies a much larger clone, so this may be a sequencing read error. V and J are TRBV10-2 and TRBJ2-3; no firm D call. The J call is doubtful: the DNA matches TRBJ1-5 better. The CDR3 spans 13 residues. Germline V gene data show CDR1 as WSHSY and CDR2 as SAAADI. CDR3 in DNA: TGCGCCAGCAGTGAGCTCAGCACAGATACGCAGCATTTT. Protein product: CASSELSTDTQHF.

There are many counts of this clonotype. The chain has TRBV6-1 and TRBJ1-2; 7 bases are a match to TRBD1. In germline, CDR1 is MNHNS, CDR2 SASEGT. V trimming: 8 bases; J trimming: 0 bases; junction bases outside the gene matches: 3. CDR3 size: 13 residues. CDR3 sequence: CASPGQSNYGYTF. Written as DNA, the CDR3 is TGTGCCAGCCCGGGACAGTCTAACTATGGCTACACCTTC.

This clonotype was recorded many times. The V call is TRBV7-9, the J call TRBJ2-2, with a tentative D call TRBD1 (5 bases). CDR3 length: 13 residues. V was pared by 3 bases and J by 4 bases, with 6 bases between. Per the germline V gene, CDR1 is SEHNR and CDR2 is FQNEAQ (reference sequence). As DNA, the CDR3 is TGTGCCAGCAGCTTGACAGTCACCGGGGAGCTGTTTTTT. This codes for CASSLTVTGELFF.

V and J are TRBV3-1 and TRBJ1-3, with TRBD1 matching 9 bases. V was clipped by 4 bases and J by 2 bases; unmatched bases: 15. In germline, CDR1 is LGHDT, CDR2 YNNKEL (reference sequence). The CDR3 has 19 residues. CDR3 DNA: TGTGCCAGCAGCCGCCAAATTCCGGGACAGGGCCGGACTGGAAACACCATATATTTT. Translation: CASSRQIPGQGRTGNTIYF.

The table lists this clonotype with many counts. The rearrangement links TRBV18 to TRBJ2-5, with D possibly matching TRBD2 (5 bases). Per germline, CDR1 KGHSH and CDR2 LQKENI. The CDR3 length is 14 residues. Trimming shortened V by 0 bases and J by 5 bases, and 10 bases separated the two germline ends. The CDR3 region is CASSPPRVDETQYF. CDR3 in DNA: TGTGCCAGCTCACCACCGAGGGTTGACGAGACCCAGTACTTC.

This clonotype appeared many times. V gene TRBV12-3 or TRBV12-4 combines with J gene TRBJ2-1; 9 bases are shared with TRBD2. The CDR3 contains 17 residues. V lost 5 bases to trimming and J lost 7 bases; unmatched junction nucleotides: 15. CDR3 sequence (DNA): TGTGCCAGCAGTCCGGGGGCCCTAGCGGGGTCGTGGAATGAGCAGTTCTTC. Translation: CASSPGALAGSWNEQFF.

This clonotype was found many times. The J gene is TRBJ2-1, the V gene TRBV2; D is ambiguous. With 1 base removed from V and 6 bases from J, the gap between germline ends came to 10 bases. CDR3 length: 14 residues. Germline CDR1 SNHLY, CDR2 FYNNEI. CDR3 residues: CASSEVFYTNEQFF. As DNA, the CDR3 is TGTGCCAGCAGTGAAGTGTTTTACACCAATGAGCAGTTCTTC.

This clonotype came up many times. The rearrangement links TRBV5-5 to TRBJ2-3; D gene uncertain. Trimming stripped 2 bases from V and 2 bases from J, with 12 bases between. From germline, CDR1 is SGHKS and CDR2 YYEKEE (reference sequence). CDR3 size: 15 residues. Here the CDR3 reads CASSFTVGATDTQYF. The CDR3 bases are TGTGCCAGCAGCTTCACTGTCGGAGCCACAGATACGCAGTATTTT.

The chain combines TRBV6-4 with TRBJ1-5; 7 bases map to TRBD1. The CDR3 runs to 16 residues. Germline V gene sequence: CDR1 MRHNA, CDR2 SNTAGT. V lost 7 bases, J lost 3 bases, and 12 bases stayed unmatched. The CDR3 coding sequence is TGTGCCAGCAACTTGGGGACAGCTCTTGCCAATCAGCCCCAGCATTTT. Translated, it gives CASNLGTALANQPQHF.

At least ten counts were recorded for this clonotype. The V call is TRBV11-2, the J call TRBJ2-2; D is perhaps TRBD1 (5 bases). Germline values: CDR1 SGHAT, CDR2 FQNNGV. CDR3 length: 14 residues. V was pared by 5 bases and J by 2 bases, with 9 bases between. The CDR3: CASSVQGNTGELFF. DNA of the CDR3: TGTGCCAGCAGCGTCCAGGGTAACACCGGGGAGCTGTTTTTT.

The chain joins TRBV28 to TRBJ1-5, with 7 bases fitting TRBD1. Germline V gives CDR1 MDHEN, CDR2 SYDVKM. CDR3 length: 13 amino acids. V lost 10 bases, J lost 0 bases, and 3 bases stayed unmatched. The CDR3 DNA sequence: TGTGCCACGGACAGGAATAGCAATCAGCCCCAGCATTTT. Protein: CATDRNSNQPQHF.

The chain combines TRBV30 with TRBJ2-7, with TRBD2 matching 9 bases. The CDR3 has 17 residues. Germline V gene data show CDR1 as GTSNPN and CDR2 as SVGIG (reference sequence). V was clipped by 2 bases and J by 4 bases; unmatched bases: 15. The CDR3 reads CAWSTVTSGMKVYEQYF. The DNA for the CDR3 is TGTGCCTGGAGTACGGTGACTAGCGGCATGAAGGTATACGAGCAGTACTTC.

V is TRBV7-6 and J is TRBJ1-6, with D uncertain. The V and J ends lost 5 bases and 7 bases respectively, with 15 bases between them. This CDR3 comprises 15 residues. Germline CDR1 reads SGHVS; CDR2 reads FNYEAQ. CDR3 residues: CASSMGLSGNSPLHF. CDR3 nucleotide sequence: TGTGCCAGCAGCATGGGCTTATCCGGGAATTCACCCCTCCACTTT.

This clonotype has only a few counts. The rearrangement joins TRBV7-8 to TRBJ2-1; 8 bases fit TRBD2. CDR1 and CDR2 from the germline V gene are SGHVS and FQNEAQ. Trimming at V came to 5 bases and at J to 0 bases, leaving 21 bases not matched to a gene. The CDR3 has 21 residues. CDR3 amino acids: CASSPLTGFAGGSSSYNEQFF. DNA for the CDR3: TGTGCCAGCAGCCCATTAACCGGATTTGCGGGAGGCAGCAGCTCCTACAATGAGCAGTTCTTC.

This clonotype was detected many times. The CDR3 nucleotides read TGTGCCAGCGGGGACAGCTATTTCCCTGAAGCTTTCTTT. Translating gives CASGDSYFPEAFF. The chain combines TRBV5-4 with TRBJ1-1, with 7 bases matching TRBD1. V gave up 7 bases and J gave up 6 bases; unmatched junction bases: 9. This CDR3 has 13 amino acids. Per the germline V gene, CDR1 is SGHNT and CDR2 is YYREEE (reference sequence).

This clonotype was picked up many times. The chain is built from TRBV7-9 and TRBJ2-1; 12 positions agree with TRBD2. Trimming removed 5 bases from V and 2 bases from J; junction bases left unmatched: 19. Per the germline V gene, CDR1 is SEHNR and CDR2 is FQNEAQ (reference sequence). This CDR3 has 21 amino acids. CDR3 in amino acids: CASSPVWAGGTSGPAYNEQFF. The CDR3 DNA follows: TGTGCCAGCAGCCCCGTCTGGGCCGGGGGGACTAGCGGGCCGGCCTACAATGAGCAGTTCTTC.

This chain's CDR3 is CASSPQAAQGAGNTIYF. The CDR3 DNA is TGTGCCAGCAGCCCCCAAGCGGCACAGGGAGCCGGAAACACCATATATTTT. V gene TRBV5-5 combines with J gene TRBJ1-3, with D perhaps matching TRBD1 (6 bases). Trimming removed 4 bases from V and 4 bases from J, with 21 bases in between. The CDR3 is 17 residues long. Per the germline V gene, CDR1 is SGHKS and CDR2 is YYEKEE (reference sequence).

This clonotype was observed at least ten times. The chain recombines TRBV3-1 with TRBJ2-7, with D tentatively TRBD2 (5 bases). V dropped 4 bases and J dropped 3 bases, with 13 bases sitting between them. The CDR3 covers 14 residues. CDR1 and CDR2 from the germline V gene are LGHDT and YNNKEL (reference sequence). The CDR3 bases are TGTGCCAGCAGCCCCATCCGCGAGGGCTACGAGCAGTACTTC. It codes for CASSPIREGYEQYF.

This chain joins TRBV4-3 and TRBJ2-1, with 12 bases that match TRBD2. The CDR3 length is 16 residues. The germline gives CDR1 LGHNA, CDR2 YSLEER. With 4 bases clipped from V and 5 bases from J, the junction kept 6 bases outside the gene matches. Here the CDR3 DNA reads TGCGCCAGCAGCCCCCGGACTAGCGGGATAAACAATGAGCAGTTCTTC. It codes for CASSPRTSGINNEQFF.

This clonotype was recorded a few times. CDR3 sequence reads: CATSDLNEQFF. The CDR3 region has the DNA TGTGCCACCAGTGATTTGAATGAGCAGTTCTTC. V gene TRBV24-1 combines with J gene TRBJ2-1; D not certain. Germline loops: CDR1 KGHDR, CDR2 SFDVKD. This CDR3 contains 11 residues. V lost 0 bases, J lost 7 bases, and 0 bases lay in between.

This clonotype was found many times. V and J are TRBV7-6 and TRBJ2-5; 8 positions agree with TRBD1. The length of the CDR3 is 14 residues. V was clipped by 5 bases and J by 2 bases; unmatched bases: 4. Germline CDR1 and CDR2: SGHVS and FNYEAQ. CDR3 sequence: CASSLGQGQETQYF. The CDR3 nucleotides are TGTGCCAGCAGCCTTGGACAGGGTCAAGAGACCCAGTACTTC.

The rearrangement joins TRBV7-2 to TRBJ2-1; no definite D call. CDR3 size: 13 residues. CDR1 SGHTA and CDR2 FQGNSA come from the germline V gene. The ends were cut back, 4 bases at V and 7 bases at J, with 11 bases in the middle. The CDR3 bases are TGTGCCAGCAGCTCCCCCTTAGGTAATGAGCAGTTCTTC. Amino acids: CASSSPLGNEQFF.

This clonotype appeared a few times. V is TRBV19 and J is TRBJ2-5; D may be TRBD1 or TRBD2 (6 bases each). The ends were cut back, 3 bases at V and 3 bases at J, with 8 bases in the middle. The length of the CDR3 is 13 residues. Germline values: CDR1 LNHDA, CDR2 SQIVND (reference sequence). The CDR3 loop reads CASSIRGEETQYF. The CDR3 coding sequence is TGTGCCAGTAGTATTAGGGGGGAAGAGACCCAGTACTTC.

On this clonotype itself: The conserved final phenylalanine or tryptophan is absent from the CDR3, which likely points to a read error. The chain is built from TRBV7-2 and TRBJ2-3, with TRBD2 identical over 7 bases. This CDR3 is 14 amino acids long. V lost 7 bases to trimming and J lost 2 bases; unmatched junction nucleotides: 6. Germline-derived CDR1 and CDR2 are SGHTA and FQGNSA. The CDR3 reads CASNHLADTDTQYS. Written as DNA, the CDR3 is TGTGCCAGCAACCACCTAGCGGACACAGATACGCAGTATTCT.

This clonotype was detected ten times or more. CDR3: CASSLGTARSFYEQYF. Here the CDR3 DNA reads TGTGCCAGCTCATTAGGGACAGCCCGATCCTTCTACGAGCAGTACTTC. V is TRBV18 and J is TRBJ2-7; 7 bases line up with TRBD1. There are 16 residues in the CDR3. Germline lookup yields CDR1 KGHSH and CDR2 LQKENI. With V trimmed by 5 bases and J by 3 bases, 13 bases remained unmatched.

The chain has TRBV7-9 and TRBJ2-1; 7 bases map to TRBD1. The CDR3 has 13 amino acids. CDR1 SEHNR and CDR2 FQNEAQ come from the germline V gene (reference sequence). Unmatched junction bases numbered 3, after V lost 5 bases and J lost 5 bases. The chain's CDR3 is CASSRDSNNEQFF. In nucleotides, the CDR3 is TGTGCCAGCAGCAGGGACAGCAACAATGAGCAGTTCTTC.

This clonotype has a count of ten or more. V and J are TRBV6-2 or TRBV6-3 and TRBJ2-7; D ambiguous. This CDR3 is 14 amino acids long. Germline V gene data show CDR1 as MNHEY and CDR2 as SVGEGT. Between the trimmed V and J ends, which lost 2 bases and 0 bases, there was a span of 8 bases. In DNA, the CDR3 is TGTGCCAGCAGTTACACCAGCTCCTCCTACGAGCAGTACTTC. It yields the protein CASSYTSSSYEQYF.